The 3 T cell receptor beta chains given below trace back to one sample, sequenced in a study of cytomegalovirus exposure and HLA in healthy donors. PCR used 60 Vbeta primers and 13 Jbeta primers. The protocol was immunoSEQ multiplex PCR, while the TCRdb copy is restricted to in-frame clones and leaves out a portion. This table holds roughly 200,000 clones, 80% to 85% found once. Material for sequencing was PBMCs. Receptors were obtained from a woman in her thirties or forties in good health and CMV-seronegative.

This sequence joins TRBV6-1 and TRBJ2-1; 7 bases fit TRBD2. After removal of 3 bases from V and 0 bases from J, the junction contained 8 bases not matched to a gene. Germline V gene data show CDR1 as MNHNS and CDR2 as SASEGT. This CDR3 has 17 amino acids. CDR3 residues: CASSDYGVAGSYNEQFF. CDR3 DNA: TGTGCCAGCAGTGATTATGGGGTAGCGGGCTCCTACAATGAGCAGTTCTTC.

This clone was recorded once. This chain links TRBV27 with TRBJ2-7; no definite D call. CDR1 is MNHEY, CDR2 SMNVEV, per germline (reference sequence). The CDR3 contains 14 residues. The V end lost 5 bases, the J end lost 0 bases, and 11 bases lay between the germline ends. The CDR3 loop reads CASSHRGSSYEQYF. CDR3 DNA: TGTGCCAGCAGTCATAGAGGCTCCTCCTACGAGCAGTACTTC.

The chain recombines TRBV5-4 with TRBJ2-7; the match to TRBD1 covers 8 bases. The V gene end was trimmed by 3 bases and the J gene end by 9 bases; junction bases not matched to a gene: 14. This CDR3 is built from 15 residues. Germline values: CDR1 SGHNT, CDR2 YYREEE (reference sequence). This chain's CDR3 is CASSYGGQGPRGQYF. The CDR3 DNA reads as TGTGCCAGCAGCTACGGAGGACAGGGTCCTCGGGGGCAGTACTTC. The full variable domain, in which reference TRBV5-4 and TRBJ2-7 provide the parts outside the CDR3, is ETGVTQSPTHLIKTRGQQVTLRCSSQSGHNTVSWYQQALGQGPQFIFQYYREEENGRGNFPPRFSGLQFPNYSSELNVNALELDDSALYLCASSYGGQGPRGQYFGPGTRLTVT.